This TCR beta chain was recovered during a study of control samples from healthy donors and cancer patients. The table came from immunoSEQ multiplex PCR; TCRdb's copy has only in-frame clones and leaves some out. The sample includes 75,000 to 90,000 clones, roughly 84% of them seen just once. Germline V gene data show CDR1 as SGDLS and CDR2 as YYNGEE. The CDR3 consists of 14 residues. Between the trimmed V and J ends, which lost 3 bases and 4 bases, there was a span of 13 bases. The V and J genes are TRBV9 and TRBJ1-2; D is possibly TRBD1 (5 bases). The TCR sequence derives from a woman in her 40s in good health. Sequencing was done on a sample of blood. The CDR3 DNA reads TGTGCCAGCAGCGGCGCCGAGGGGATCTATGGCTACACCTTC. Amino acid sequence: CASSGAEGIYGYTF.